Ten or more counts support the clone carrying this T cell receptor (beta chain). Its antigen is still unknown. The sample belongs to a study of regulatory T cells in long-lasting Graves disease. Study-level findings and limits: Sample size was small, which may have lowered accuracy.

Sequencing libraries for TCR beta were prepared with iRepertoire HTBI primers and Arm-PCR of CDR3 regions. TCRdb reprocessed the multiplex PCR reads with MiXCR, giving one entry per CDR3 protein. Among hundreds of thousands of distinct CDR3 sequences listed, about 13% were seen once. Indicated time point: newly diagnosed GD, antithyroid drugs for less than 3 months. Generation of the TCR library employed RNA extracted from PBMCs. The same specimen was also included in a second study, on T cells in Graves' hyperthyroidism and ophthalmopathy. As that report states: Across 18 months, stable Graves' hyperthyroidism was marked by no progression to ophthalmopathy. The hyperthyroidism patients had all been newly diagnosed, and their disease duration was under 2 months. Their ages ranged from 18 to 65 years.

The receptor was derived from a man younger than 40 with Graves disease. Sequences were derived from peripheral blood mononuclear cells (PBMCs), sampled at new diagnosis, from a patient treated with antithyroid drugs.

As DNA, the CDR3 is TGTGCCACCAGTGATTCGGGACTAGCGCAAGAGACCCAGTACTTC. Translating gives CATSDSGLAQETQYF. V gene TRBV24-1 combines with J gene TRBJ2-5; the match to TRBD2 covers 10 bases. There are 15 residues in the CDR3. Germline V gene lookup returns CDR1 KGHDR and CDR2 SFDVKD. Trimming took 2 bases from V and 2 from J; bases not matched to a gene: 1.